This TCR beta chain was obtained from a study of cytomegalovirus exposure and HLA in healthy donors. It was with 60 Vbeta and 13 Jbeta primers that the PCR ran. Produced via immunoSEQ multiplex PCR; TCRdb's table is partial and in-frame only. The repertoire includes over 130,000 clones, more than 55% of them detected once, and 6.5% sits in the top ten. Between the trimmed V and J ends, which lost 4 bases and 1 base, there was a span of 19 bases. Germline CDR1 is SGHRS and CDR2 is YFSETQ. CDR3 length: 17 residues. General study findings and limits: A later analysis appeared to link common viral pathogens to several of the most significant clusters.

This clone was found once. Its antigen is unidentified. This receptor was obtained from a woman in her fifties or sixties in good health and CMV-seronegative. The chain is built from TRBV5-1 and TRBJ2-3; the D gene is possibly TRBD2 (6 bases). What was sequenced was PBMCs. The CDR3 region has the DNA TGCGCCAGCAGCACAAACCGGGACTTTCGCCGCACAGATACGCAGTATTTT. Amino acid sequence: CASSTNRDFRRTDTQYF.